One and the same sample provided the 2 T cell receptor beta chains below, sequenced in a study of STAT3 mutations in large granular lymphocyte leukemia. Study-wide findings and caveats: In T-cell large granular lymphocyte leukemia, about half of patients showed multiple immunodominant subclonotypes.

These receptors are not linked to any known antigen. Sequencing was performed with immunoSEQ multiplex PCR; in TCRdb, only in-frame clones are kept and a portion is missing. Of more than 2,000 clones listed, 66% were seen once; the top ten hold 85% to 90%. Sequencing input: peripheral blood mononuclear cells. Source of these receptors: a woman aged 45-59 years with T-cell large granular lymphocyte leukemia. Some clones in this sample may be carry-over from other donors' samples.

The chain employs TRBV30 and TRBJ2-7; 9 nucleotides align to TRBD2. Losses at the gene ends were 3 bases for V and 6 bases for J; bases not matched to a gene: 3. Germline V gives CDR1 GTSNPN, CDR2 SVGIG (reference sequence). CDR3 size: 12 residues. The CDR3 loop is CAWSEAGGEQYF. DNA for the CDR3: TGTGCCTGGAGCGAAGCGGGAGGCGAGCAGTACTTC.

The chain uses TRBV30 and TRBJ1-2; D is ambiguous. There are 13 residues in the CDR3. Germline V CDR1 and CDR2: GTSNPN, SVGIG (reference sequence). Trimming stripped 6 bases from V and 2 bases from J, with 13 bases between. Written as DNA, the CDR3 is TGTGCCTGCCGTCTGCACCTAAACTATGGCTACACCTTC. Protein product: CACRLHLNYGYTF. The entire variable domain, with the rest obtained from reference TRBV30 and TRBJ1-2, is as follows: SQTIHQWPATLVQPVGSPLSLECTVEGTSNPNLYWYRQAAGRGLQLLFYSVGIGQISSEVPQNLSASRPQDRQFILSSKKLLLSDSGFYLCACRLHLNYGYTFGSGTRLTVV.